Below are 3 T cell receptor beta chains sequenced from a single sample in a study of CD8 T cells in Susac syndrome. With random hexamers, reverse transcription was performed on roughly 0.5 to 1 ug of RNA. TCRdb called the immunoSEQ multiplex PCR reads again in MiXCR, with one record for every CDR3 protein. The sample carries just over 300,000 distinct CDR3 sequences, around 90% recorded once. Specimen: CD4+ T cells from PBMCs. The receptors derive from a human donor with multiple sclerosis.

The chain employs TRBV5-1 and TRBJ2-2; no firm D call. Germline loops: CDR1 SGHRS, CDR2 YFSETQ. Between the trimmed V and J ends, which lost 3 bases and 5 bases, there was a span of 11 bases. The CDR3 totals 14 residues. CDR3 sequence: CASSSLTTTGELFF. CDR3 coding DNA: TGCGCCAGCAGCTCTCTCACCACTACCGGGGAGCTGTTTTTT.

CDR3 coding DNA: TGTGCCAGCAGTTTAGCGGTCTCCGCGACCGGGACAGGCTATCAGCCCCAGCATTTT. Its protein is CASSLAVSATGTGYQPQHF. This chain links TRBV12-3 or TRBV12-4 with TRBJ1-5; 8 positions agree with TRBD1. The CDR3 covers 19 residues. Unmatched junction bases numbered 15, after V lost 0 bases and J lost 5 bases.

This chain links TRBV3-1 with TRBJ1-6; weak D call: TRBD1 (6 bases). V dropped 1 base and J dropped 10 bases, with 17 bases sitting between them. Germline V gene data show CDR1 as LGHDT and CDR2 as YNNKEL (reference sequence). This CDR3 contains 16 residues. The CDR3 spells CASSQGGRGNGSPLHF. For the CDR3, the DNA is TGTGCCAGCAGCCAAGGAGGGAGGGGGAACGGGTCACCCCTCCACTTT.